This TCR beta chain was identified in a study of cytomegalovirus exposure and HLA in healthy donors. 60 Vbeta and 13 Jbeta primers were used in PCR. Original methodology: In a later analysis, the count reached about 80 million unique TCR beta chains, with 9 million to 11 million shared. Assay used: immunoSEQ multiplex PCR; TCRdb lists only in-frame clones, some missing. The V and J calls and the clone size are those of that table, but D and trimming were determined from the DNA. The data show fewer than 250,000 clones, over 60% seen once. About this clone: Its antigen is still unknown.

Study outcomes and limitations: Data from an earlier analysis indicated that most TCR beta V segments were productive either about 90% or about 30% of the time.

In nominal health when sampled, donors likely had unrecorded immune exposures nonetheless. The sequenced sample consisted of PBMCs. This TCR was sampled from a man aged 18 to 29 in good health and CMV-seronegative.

The CDR3 protein is CASSFGTDEKLFF. The CDR3 region has the DNA TGTGCCAGCAGCTTCGGGACAGATGAAAAACTGTTTTTT. The V call is TRBV7-2, the J call TRBJ1-4; TRBD1 agrees at 7 bases. CDR1 and CDR2 from the germline V gene are SGHTA and FQGNSA. V gave up 3 bases and J gave up 6 bases; unmatched junction bases: 1. This CDR3 contains 13 residues.